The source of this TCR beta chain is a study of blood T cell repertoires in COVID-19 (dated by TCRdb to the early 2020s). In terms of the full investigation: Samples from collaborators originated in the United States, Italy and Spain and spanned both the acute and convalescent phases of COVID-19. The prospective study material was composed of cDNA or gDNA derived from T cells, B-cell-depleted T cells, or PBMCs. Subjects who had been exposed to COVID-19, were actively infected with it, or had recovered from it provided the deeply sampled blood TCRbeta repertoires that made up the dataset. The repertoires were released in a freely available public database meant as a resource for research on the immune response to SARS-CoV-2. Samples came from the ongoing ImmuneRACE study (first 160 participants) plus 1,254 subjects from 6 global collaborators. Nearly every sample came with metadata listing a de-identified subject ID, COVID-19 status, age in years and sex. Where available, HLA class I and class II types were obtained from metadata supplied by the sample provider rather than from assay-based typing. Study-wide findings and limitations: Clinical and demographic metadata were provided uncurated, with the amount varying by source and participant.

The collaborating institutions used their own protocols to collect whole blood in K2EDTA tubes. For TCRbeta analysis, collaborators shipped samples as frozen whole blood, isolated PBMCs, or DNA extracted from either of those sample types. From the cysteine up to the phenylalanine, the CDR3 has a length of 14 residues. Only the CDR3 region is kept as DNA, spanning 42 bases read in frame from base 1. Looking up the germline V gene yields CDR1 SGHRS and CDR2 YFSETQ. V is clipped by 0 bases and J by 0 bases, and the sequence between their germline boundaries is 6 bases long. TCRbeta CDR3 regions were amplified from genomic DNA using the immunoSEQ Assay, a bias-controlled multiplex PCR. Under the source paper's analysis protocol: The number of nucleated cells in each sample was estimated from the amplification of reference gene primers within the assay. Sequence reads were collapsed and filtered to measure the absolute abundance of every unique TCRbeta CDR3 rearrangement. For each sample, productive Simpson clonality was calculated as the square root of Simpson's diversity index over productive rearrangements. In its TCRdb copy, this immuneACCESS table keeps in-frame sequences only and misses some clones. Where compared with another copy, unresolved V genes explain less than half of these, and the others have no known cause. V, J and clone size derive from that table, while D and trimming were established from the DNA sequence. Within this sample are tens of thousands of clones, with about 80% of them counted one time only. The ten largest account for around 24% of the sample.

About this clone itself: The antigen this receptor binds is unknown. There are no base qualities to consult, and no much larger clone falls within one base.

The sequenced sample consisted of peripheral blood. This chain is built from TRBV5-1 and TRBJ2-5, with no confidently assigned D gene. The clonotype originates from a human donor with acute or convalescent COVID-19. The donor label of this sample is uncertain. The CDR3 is CASSLVAYQETQYF. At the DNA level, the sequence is TGCGCCAGCAGCTTGGTGGCCTACCAAGAGACCCAGTACTTC.